Below are 17 T cell receptor beta chains sequenced from a single sample in a study of technical replicates of blood from a handful of donors. The assay was immunoSEQ multiplex PCR, and TCRdb's table has in-frame clones only and misses some. This table has 70,000 or so clones, 91% appearing once. Sequencing input: T cells isolated from PBMCs. The receptors derive from a human donor in good health. Some clones in this sample may be carry-over from other donors' samples.

The chain is built from TRBV5-1 and TRBJ2-3, with D possibly matching TRBD2 (6 bases). The CDR3 has 14 residues. Germline CDR1 reads SGHRS; CDR2 reads YFSETQ. V lost 3 bases to trimming and J lost 4 bases, with 12 bases between them. CDR3 loop: CASSSGTGADTQYF. As DNA, the CDR3 is TGCGCCAGCAGCTCGGGGACTGGCGCAGATACGCAGTATTTT.

V gene TRBV6-1 combines with J gene TRBJ2-7; D is uncertain. The CDR3 runs to 12 residues. The germline CDR1 and CDR2 sequences are MNHNS and SASEGT. V gave up 7 bases and J gave up 0 bases, with 7 bases separating them. DNA of the CDR3: TGTGCCAGCAAGTACGGCTCCTACGAGCAGTACTTC. Its translation: CASKYGSYEQYF.

The chain joins TRBV29-1 to TRBJ2-4; D is perhaps TRBD2 (6 bases). The V and J ends lost 3 bases and 7 bases respectively, with 10 bases between them. There are 12 residues in the CDR3. The V gene's germline CDR1 is SQVTM and CDR2 ANQGSEA. The CDR3 loop reads CSVEGGGNIQYF. CDR3 nucleotide sequence: TGCAGCGTTGAGGGGGGTGGGAACATTCAGTACTTC.

The chain employs TRBV27 and TRBJ1-5; D not resolved. CDR3 size: 16 residues. From germline, CDR1 is MNHEY and CDR2 SMNVEV (reference sequence). The V end was cut by 6 bases, the J end by 2 bases, with 17 bases between. The CDR3 loop reads CASSLHGVNGNQPQHF. CDR3 sequence (DNA): TGTGCCAGCAGCCTTCACGGGGTGAATGGCAATCAGCCCCAGCATTTT.

The chain combines TRBV6-5 with TRBJ1-5; 7 bases map to TRBD1. V trimming: 6 bases; J trimming: 2 bases; junction bases outside the gene matches: 1. CDR3 length equals 13 residues. Per the germline V gene, CDR1 is MNHEY and CDR2 is SVGAGI. The DNA of the CDR3 is TGTGCCAGCAGCACAGGGGGCAATCAGCCCCAGCATTTT. As protein: CASSTGGNQPQHF.

The V call is TRBV11-2, the J call TRBJ2-7; D perhaps matches TRBD1 (7 bases). V was trimmed by 5 bases and J by 3 bases, leaving 14 bases between them. Germline CDR1 reads SGHAT; CDR2 reads FQNNGV. The CDR3 extends over 14 amino acids. In DNA, the CDR3 is TGTGCCAGCAGCATAGGAGGGGACAGCTACGAGCAGTACTTC. It translates to CASSIGGDSYEQYF.

This chain connects TRBV5-4 to TRBJ2-7; a possible D gene is TRBD1 (5 bases). The germline V gene has CDR1 SGHNT and CDR2 YYREEE (reference sequence). The CDR3 has 13 residues. With 4 bases removed from V and 8 bases from J, the gap between germline ends came to 16 bases. The CDR3 reads CASSDSTEIQQYF. The CDR3, as DNA: TGTGCCAGCAGCGACTCGACAGAGATACAGCAGTACTTC. The whole variable domain, remainder taken from reference TRBV5-4 and TRBJ2-7, is ETGVTQSPTHLIKTRGQQVTLRCSSQSGHNTVSWYQQALGQGPQFIFQYYREEENGRGNFPPRFSGLQFPNYSSELNVNALELDDSALYLCASSDSTEIQQYFGPGTRLTVT.

The sample holds a few counts of this clone. The chain couples TRBV25-1 to TRBJ1-1; TRBD1 is a possible D gene (5 bases). CDR3 length: 13 residues. Trimming removed 5 bases at V and 4 bases at J, with 11 bases between. Germline loops: CDR1 MGHDK, CDR2 SYGVNS. The CDR3 nucleotides read TGTGCCAGCAGTTCCCTGGACATCACTGAAGCTTTCTTT. Its translation: CASSSLDITEAFF.

The chain employs TRBV11-3 and TRBJ2-1; 8 nucleotides align to TRBD1. CDR3 length: 16 amino acids. CDR1 and CDR2 (germline): SGHNT, YENEEA. V lost 5 bases to trimming and J lost 8 bases; unmatched junction nucleotides: 14. CDR3 amino acids: CASSPALGQEVDEQFF. Written as DNA, the CDR3 is TGTGCCAGCAGCCCCGCTCTGGGACAGGAGGTGGATGAGCAGTTCTTC.

This chain joins TRBV2 and TRBJ2-3; D is perhaps TRBD2 (5 bases). Per the germline V gene, CDR1 is SNHLY and CDR2 is FYNNEI. This CDR3 spans 14 amino acids. V was clipped by 3 bases and J by 4 bases, with 11 bases between them. The CDR3 spells CASSEESGSDTQYF. The CDR3 nucleotides read TGTGCCAGCAGTGAGGAAAGCGGCTCAGATACGCAGTATTTT.

V usage is TRBV28 and J usage is TRBJ1-1; 8 bases align to TRBD1. Germline V gene lookup returns CDR1 MDHEN and CDR2 SYDVKM. V lost 6 bases to trimming and J lost 3 bases; unmatched junction nucleotides: 12. CDR3 length equals 16 residues. Written as DNA, the CDR3 is TGTGCCAGCAGCTCAACTGACAGGGGATGGGACACTGAAGCTTTCTTT. Its translation: CASSSTDRGWDTEAFF. Full variable domain (missing parts from reference TRBV28 and TRBJ1-1): DVKVTQSSRYLVKRTGEKVFLECVQDMDHENMFWYRQDPGLGLRLIYFSYDVKMKEKGDIPEGYSVSREKKERFSLILESASTNQTSMYLCASSSTDRGWDTEAFFGQGTRLTVV.

This clone occurred once. This CDR3 reads CASSLEGGSYNEQFF. CDR3 nucleotides: TGTGCCAGCAGCTTGGAGGGAGGTTCCTACAATGAGCAGTTCTTC. This chain uses TRBV5-4 with TRBJ2-1; a weak D match, TRBD2 (6 bases). Germline V gene data show CDR1 as SGHNT and CDR2 as YYREEE (reference sequence). This CDR3 has 15 residues. V gave up 0 bases and J gave up 1 base, with 8 bases separating them.

The chain recombines TRBV11-2 with TRBJ2-7, with 11 bases identical to TRBD2. Germline CDR1 is SGHAT and CDR2 is FQNNGV. The CDR3 has 18 residues. J lost 5 bases, V lost 4 bases, and 16 bases had no gene match. The CDR3 reads CASSSYLRLAGRINEQYF. The CDR3 DNA reads TGTGCCAGCAGCTCTTATCTCCGACTAGCGGGAAGAATCAACGAGCAGTACTTC.

The CDR3 region is CASSEEETGHTEAFF. CDR3 bases: TGTGCCAGCAGTGAAGAGGAGACAGGTCACACTGAAGCTTTCTTT. The gene calls are TRBV6-1 and TRBJ1-1, with D perhaps matching TRBD1 (6 bases). The germline gives CDR1 MNHNS, CDR2 SASEGT. The V and J ends lost 1 base and 3 bases respectively, with 12 bases between them. This CDR3 is 15 amino acids long.

The chain carries TRBV27 and TRBJ2-7, with 7 bases identical to TRBD2. This CDR3 comprises 14 residues. V shed 2 bases, J shed 3 bases, and the junction held 4 bases outside the gene matches. Germline V gene data show CDR1 as MNHEY and CDR2 as SMNVEV (reference sequence). The CDR3 sequence: CASSLTSSGYEQYF. For the CDR3, the DNA is TGTGCCAGCAGTTTAACCTCTAGCGGCTACGAGCAGTACTTC.

In this sample, this clone turned up once. V usage is TRBV4-1 and J usage is TRBJ2-1; 10 nucleotides align to TRBD2. The trim removed 0 bases at V and 2 bases at J, leaving 4 bases unmatched. Per germline, CDR1 MGHRA and CDR2 YSYEKL. The length of the CDR3 is 17 residues. CDR3 coding DNA: TGCGCCAGCAGCCAAGACCCGGGACTAGCGACCTACAATGAGCAGTTCTTC. It specifies CASSQDPGLATYNEQFF.

The chain is built from TRBV19 and TRBJ2-7, with D maybe TRBD1 (5 bases). V dropped 3 bases and J dropped 5 bases, with 11 bases sitting between them. Germline-derived CDR1 and CDR2 are LNHDA and SQIVND (reference sequence). CDR3 size: 13 residues. The CDR3: CASSIKQGDEQYF. DNA of the CDR3: TGTGCCAGTAGTATTAAACAAGGGGACGAGCAGTACTTC.